This T cell receptor beta chain was identified in a study of shared clonotypes between healthy human individuals. This clone showed up just once. Genomic DNA from unsorted samples was obtained from around 93 million PBMCs (per sample). The V end was cut by 6 bases, the J end by 0 bases, with 13 bases between. The length of the CDR3 is 15 residues. Germline lookup yields CDR1 LNHDA and CDR2 SQIVND (reference sequence). Deep-level settings were used for running the assay. Unsorted PBMC DNA was run through sequencing on ten immunoSEQ deep assay plates. Repertoires were generated with immunoSEQ multiplex PCR, while TCRdb's copy carries only in-frame clones and drops some. The sample lists 450,000 to 500,000 clones, 76% occurring once.

The chain combines TRBV19 with TRBJ2-3, with D possibly matching TRBD2 (5 bases). This clonotype was sampled from a woman between 40 and 55 years old in good health. Some clones in this sample may be carry-over from other donors' samples. Material: PBMCs. The CDR3 here is CASRSRGVSTDTQYF. DNA of the CDR3: TGTGCCAGTAGATCCCGGGGAGTGAGCACAGATACGCAGTATTTT.